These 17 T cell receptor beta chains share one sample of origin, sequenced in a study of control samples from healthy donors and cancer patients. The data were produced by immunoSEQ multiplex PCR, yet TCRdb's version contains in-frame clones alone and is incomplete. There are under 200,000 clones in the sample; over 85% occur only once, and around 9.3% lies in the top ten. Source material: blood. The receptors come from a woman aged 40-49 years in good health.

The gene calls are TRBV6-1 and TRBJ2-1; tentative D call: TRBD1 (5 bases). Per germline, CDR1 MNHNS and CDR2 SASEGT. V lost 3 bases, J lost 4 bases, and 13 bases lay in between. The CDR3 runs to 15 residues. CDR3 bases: TGTGCCAGCAGTGATCGACGCCAGGGTTACAATGAGCAGTTCTTC. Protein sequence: CASSDRRQGYNEQFF.

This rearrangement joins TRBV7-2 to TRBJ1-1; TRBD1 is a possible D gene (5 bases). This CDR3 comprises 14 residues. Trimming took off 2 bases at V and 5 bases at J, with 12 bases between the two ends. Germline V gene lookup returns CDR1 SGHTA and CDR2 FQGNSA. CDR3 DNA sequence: TGTGCCAGCAGCTTACTTCTGGGACGGACTGAAGCTTTCTTT. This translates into CASSLLLGRTEAFF.

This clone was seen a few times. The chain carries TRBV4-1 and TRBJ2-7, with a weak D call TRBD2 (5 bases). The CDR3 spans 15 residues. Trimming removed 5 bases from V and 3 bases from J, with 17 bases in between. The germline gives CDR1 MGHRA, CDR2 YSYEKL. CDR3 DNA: TGCGCCAGCAGCTCAGAACCGCTAGCAGACTACGAGCAGTACTTC. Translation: CASSSEPLADYEQYF.

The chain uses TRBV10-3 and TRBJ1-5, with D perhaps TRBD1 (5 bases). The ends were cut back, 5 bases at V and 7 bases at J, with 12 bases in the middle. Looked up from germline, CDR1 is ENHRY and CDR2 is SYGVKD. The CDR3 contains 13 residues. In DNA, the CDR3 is TGTGCCATCAGTAGCAGGGCAGGGCAGCCCCAGCATTTT. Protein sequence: CAISSRAGQPQHF.

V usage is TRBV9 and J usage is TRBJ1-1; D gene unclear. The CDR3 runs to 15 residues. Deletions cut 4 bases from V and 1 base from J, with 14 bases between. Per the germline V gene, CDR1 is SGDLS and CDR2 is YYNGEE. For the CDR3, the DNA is TGTGCCAGCAGCCCTCCGACTCCGAGGAACACTGAAGCTTTCTTT. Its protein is CASSPPTPRNTEAFF.

CDR3 bases: TGTGCCAGCAGCCAATCGTGGGACAGGGCTCCAAAACTGTTTTTT. Residues: CASSQSWDRAPKLFF. V gene TRBV3-1 (or the pseudogene TRBV3-2) combines with J gene TRBJ1-4; 9 nucleotides line up with TRBD1. Germline loops: CDR1 LGHDT, CDR2 YNNKEL (reference sequence). The CDR3 loop spans 15 amino acids. V lost 2 bases to trimming and J lost 10 bases; unmatched junction nucleotides: 8.

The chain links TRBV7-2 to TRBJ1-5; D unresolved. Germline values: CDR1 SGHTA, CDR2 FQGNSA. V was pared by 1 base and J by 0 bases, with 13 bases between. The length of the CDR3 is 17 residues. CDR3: CASSLVGGEGSNQPQHF. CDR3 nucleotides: TGTGCCAGCAGCTTAGTTGGCGGAGAGGGTAGCAATCAGCCCCAGCATTTT.

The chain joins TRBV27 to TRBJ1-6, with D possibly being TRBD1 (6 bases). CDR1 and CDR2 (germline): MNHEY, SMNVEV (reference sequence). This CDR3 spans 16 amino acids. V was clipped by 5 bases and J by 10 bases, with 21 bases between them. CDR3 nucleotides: TGTGCCAGCAGTCCCTTGAGGGGGGGGCGCGGATCACCCCTCCACTTT. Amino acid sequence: CASSPLRGGRGSPLHF.

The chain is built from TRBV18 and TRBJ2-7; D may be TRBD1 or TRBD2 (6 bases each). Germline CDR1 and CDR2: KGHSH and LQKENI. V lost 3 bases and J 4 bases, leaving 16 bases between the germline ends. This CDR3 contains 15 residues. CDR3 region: CASSPGGGRVYEQYF. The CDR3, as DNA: TGTGCCAGCTCACCTGGTGGGGGGCGAGTATACGAGCAGTACTTC.

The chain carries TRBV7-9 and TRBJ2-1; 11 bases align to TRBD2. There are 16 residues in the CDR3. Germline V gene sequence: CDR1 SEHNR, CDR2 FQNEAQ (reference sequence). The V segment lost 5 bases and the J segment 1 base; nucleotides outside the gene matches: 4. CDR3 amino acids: CASSARLAGSYNEQFF. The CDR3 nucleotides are TGTGCCAGCAGCGCCAGACTAGCGGGATCCTACAATGAGCAGTTCTTC.

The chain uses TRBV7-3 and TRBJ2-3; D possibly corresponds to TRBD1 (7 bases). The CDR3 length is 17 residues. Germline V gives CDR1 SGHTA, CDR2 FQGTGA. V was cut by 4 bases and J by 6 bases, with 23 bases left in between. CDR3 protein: CASSSEGAEGPLDTQYF. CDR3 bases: TGTGCCAGCAGCTCCGAGGGGGCGGAGGGGCCGTTGGATACGCAGTATTTT.

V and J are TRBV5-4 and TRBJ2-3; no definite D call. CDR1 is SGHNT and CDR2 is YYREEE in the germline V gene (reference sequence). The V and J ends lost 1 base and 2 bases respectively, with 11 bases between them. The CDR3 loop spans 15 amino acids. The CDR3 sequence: CASSLRSPHTDTQYF. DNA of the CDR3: TGTGCCAGCAGCTTGCGCAGCCCGCACACAGATACGCAGTATTTT.

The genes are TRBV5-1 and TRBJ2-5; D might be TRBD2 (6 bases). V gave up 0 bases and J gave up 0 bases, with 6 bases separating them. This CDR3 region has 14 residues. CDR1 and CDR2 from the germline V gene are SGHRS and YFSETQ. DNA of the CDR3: TGCGCCAGCAGCTTGGTAGCGGACCAAGAGACCCAGTACTTC. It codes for CASSLVADQETQYF. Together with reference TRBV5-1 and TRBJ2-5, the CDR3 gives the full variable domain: KAGVTQTPRYLIKTRGQQVTLSCSPISGHRSVSWYQQTPGQGLQFLFEYFSETQRNKGNFPGRFSGRQFSNSRSEMNVSTLELGDSALYLCASSLVADQETQYFGPGTRLLVL.

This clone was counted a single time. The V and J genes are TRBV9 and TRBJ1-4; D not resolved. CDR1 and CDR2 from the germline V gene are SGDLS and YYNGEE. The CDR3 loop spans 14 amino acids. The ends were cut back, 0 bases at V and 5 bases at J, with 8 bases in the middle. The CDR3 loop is CASSVVGVNEKLFF. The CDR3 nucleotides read TGTGCCAGCAGCGTAGTGGGCGTGAATGAAAAACTGTTTTTT.

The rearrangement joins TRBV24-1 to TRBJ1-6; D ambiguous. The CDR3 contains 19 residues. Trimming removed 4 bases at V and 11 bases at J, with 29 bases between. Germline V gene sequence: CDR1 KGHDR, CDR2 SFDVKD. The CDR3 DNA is TGTGCCACCAGTGAGGCAGACACAGCGGAGGGTGCCCCTTATCCACCCCTCCACTTT. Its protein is CATSEADTAEGAPYPPLHF.

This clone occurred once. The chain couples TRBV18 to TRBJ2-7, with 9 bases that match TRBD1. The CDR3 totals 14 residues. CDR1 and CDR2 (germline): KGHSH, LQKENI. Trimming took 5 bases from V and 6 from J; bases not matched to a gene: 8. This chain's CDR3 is CASSAGTGIREQYF. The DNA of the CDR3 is TGTGCCAGCTCAGCCGGGACAGGGATTCGCGAGCAGTACTTC.

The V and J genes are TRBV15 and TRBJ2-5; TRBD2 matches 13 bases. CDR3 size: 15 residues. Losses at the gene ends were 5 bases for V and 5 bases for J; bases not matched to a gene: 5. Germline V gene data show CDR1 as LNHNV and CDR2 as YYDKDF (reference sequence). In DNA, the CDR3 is TGTGCCACCAGCGCTCCGGGACTAGCGGGGGAGACCCAGTACTTC. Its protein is CATSAPGLAGETQYF.